The T cell receptor beta chain described here comes from a study of CD8 T cells in Susac syndrome. Reverse transcription used roughly 0.5 to 1 ug RNA and random hexamers. TCRdb ran MiXCR on the immunoSEQ multiplex PCR reads and lists one entry per CDR3 protein. Of over 150,000 distinct CDR3 sequences listed, around 96% are singletons. Regarding this clonotype: The target antigen is unknown.

Trimming at V came to 4 bases and at J to 3 bases, leaving 6 bases not matched to a gene. The CDR3 runs to 14 residues. CDR1 is SQVTM and CDR2 is ANQGSEA in the germline V gene. Study-wide results and limits: The study recognized that its TCR sequencing and HLA analysis covered a relatively small number of individuals.

What was sequenced was CD4+ T cells from PBMCs. This clonotype was obtained from a human donor with Susac syndrome. The chain carries TRBV29-1 and TRBJ2-1, with TRBD1 matching over 7 bases. The CDR3 sequence: CSVGGQTDYNEQFF. CDR3 DNA sequence: TGCAGCGTTGGGGGACAGACGGACTACAATGAGCAGTTCTTC.